The 30 T cell receptor beta chains given below trace back to one sample, sequenced in a study of T cell responses to AZD1222 COVID-19 vaccine (dated by TCRdb to the early 2020s). Read against the paper, the sample's time point label means: baseline before first vaccination. Read against the paper, the sample's treatment or condition label means: meningococcal conjugate vaccine given as trial control. Library prep was done by the immunoSEQ multiplex PCR assay. As stored in TCRdb, this immuneACCESS dataset retains in-frame rearrangements with V and J assigned. A fraction of the clones does not appear; measured against another copy, unresolved V genes explain less than half of the discrepancy, and the remainder lacks a known reason. The sample table holds under 100,000 clones, of which about 91% were seen once. The ten top clones hold roughly 7% of the sample. Sequencing was performed on peripheral blood, taken on day 0 of MenACWY control vaccination. These receptors all come from an adult in good health.

The V gene is TRBV23-1, the J gene TRBJ2-1; D unresolved. TRBV23-1 is labeled an ORF, and its function is uncertain. This CDR3 spans 11 amino acids. Trimming shortened V by 6 bases and J by 5 bases, and 5 bases separated the two germline ends. The CDR3 sequence: CASSLDNEQFF. CDR3 bases: TGCGCCAGCAGCCTTGACAATGAGCAGTTCTTC.

V is TRBV18 and J is TRBJ2-7; weak D call: TRBD1 (5 bases). Deletions cut 3 bases from V and 0 bases from J, with 21 bases between. Germline CDR1 and CDR2: KGHSH and LQKENI. The length of the CDR3 is 18 residues. This chain's CDR3 is CASSPLSFRTPSSYEQYF. In DNA form, the CDR3 reads TGTGCCAGCTCACCCCTAAGTTTTCGGACACCGAGCTCCTACGAGCAGTACTTC.

The genes are TRBV7-9 and TRBJ1-1, with 8 bases aligning to TRBD1. CDR1 and CDR2 (germline): SEHNR, FQNEAQ (reference sequence). The V gene end was trimmed by 5 bases and the J gene end by 5 bases; junction bases not matched to a gene: 7. This CDR3 is 14 amino acids long. The DNA for the CDR3 is TGTGCCAGCAGCCCCGGACAGGGATTTACTGAAGCTTTCTTT. It specifies CASSPGQGFTEAFF.

The chain uses TRBV2 and TRBJ1-2; TRBD1 might be the D (5 bases). Germline loops: CDR1 SNHLY, CDR2 FYNNEI. The CDR3 loop spans 13 amino acids. V was clipped by 6 bases and J by 4 bases, with 12 bases between them. The CDR3 loop reads CASRGREVYGYTF. As DNA, the CDR3 is TGTGCCAGCAGGGGCAGGGAAGTCTATGGCTACACCTTC. Combining the CDR3 with reference TRBV2 and TRBJ1-2 gives the whole variable domain EPEVTQTPSHQVTQMGQEVILRCVPISNHLYFYWYRQILGQKVEFLVSFYNNEISEKSEIFDDQFSVERPDGSNFTLKIRSTKLEDSAMYFCASRGREVYGYTFGSGTRLTVV.

The J gene is TRBJ2-7, the V gene TRBV2, with 9 bases that match TRBD1. Germline V gives CDR1 SNHLY, CDR2 FYNNEI. The CDR3 is 13 amino acids. V lost 6 bases to trimming and J lost 3 bases; unmatched junction nucleotides: 3. DNA for the CDR3: TGTGCCAGCAGGACAGGGGGGGGCTACGAGCAGTACTTC. It codes for CASRTGGGYEQYF.

This clone was seen more than once but under ten times. The V call is TRBV7-8, the J call TRBJ1-5, with a tentative D call TRBD1 (5 bases). With 1 base removed from V and 0 bases from J, the gap between germline ends came to 25 bases. The CDR3 consists of 21 residues. Germline assignment: CDR1 SGHVS and CDR2 FQNEAQ. The CDR3 is CASSLGGGVRDVLYSNQPQHF. The CDR3 DNA follows: TGTGCCAGCAGCTTAGGCGGGGGAGTCCGGGACGTGCTTTATAGCAATCAGCCCCAGCATTTT.

The chain has TRBV28 and TRBJ2-7; D is ambiguous. Germline CDR1 reads MDHEN; CDR2 reads SYDVKM. The germline V and J ends were trimmed by 7 bases and 7 bases, with 14 bases remaining between them. The CDR3 spans 12 residues. The CDR3 spells CASTSSPREQYF. Written as DNA, the CDR3 is TGTGCCAGCACTTCTTCCCCTAGAGAGCAGTACTTC.

This clone was recorded once. V and J are TRBV6-5 and TRBJ1-1, with D hard to call. The ends were cut back, 6 bases at V and 1 base at J, with 3 bases in the middle. The CDR3 runs to 11 residues. Germline CDR1 reads MNHEY; CDR2 reads SVGAGI. CDR3 nucleotides: TGTGCCAGCAGGAAGAACACTGAAGCTTTCTTT. As protein: CASRKNTEAFF.

V gene TRBV9 combines with J gene TRBJ2-1, with unresolved D. This CDR3 has 14 amino acids. V was trimmed by 1 base and J by 1 base, leaving 6 bases between them. The V gene's germline CDR1 is SGDLS and CDR2 YYNGEE. CDR3 protein: CASSVLDSYNEQFF. The CDR3 nucleotides read TGTGCCAGCAGCGTATTGGATTCCTACAATGAGCAGTTCTTC.

The chain recombines TRBV7-2 with TRBJ2-7; TRBD2 might be the D (5 bases). V was shortened by 5 bases and J by 0 bases, with 20 bases between the two germline ends. This CDR3 contains 17 residues. From germline, CDR1 is SGHTA and CDR2 FQGNSA. In nucleotides, the CDR3 is TGTGCCAGCAGCATCCCGACTGGTTCCGGGGTCTCCTACGAGCAGTACTTC. Protein sequence: CASSIPTGSGVSYEQYF. The variable domain in full, completed from reference TRBV7-2 and TRBJ2-7, reads GAGVSQSPSNKVTEKGKDVELRCDPISGHTALYWYRQSLGQGLEFLIYFQGNSAPDKSGLPSDRFSAERTGGSVSTLTIQRTQQEDSAVYLCASSIPTGSGVSYEQYFGPGTRLTVT.

This clone came up once. The chain combines TRBV6-5 with TRBJ1-1; TRBD1 aligns across 11 bases. The CDR3 length is 15 residues. Germline V gene lookup returns CDR1 MNHEY and CDR2 SVGAGI. With V trimmed by 3 bases and J by 8 bases, 8 bases remained unmatched. The CDR3 coding sequence is TGTGCCAGCAGTTATCCCGGGACAGGGGGAGGGGAAGCTTTCTTT. This sequence encodes CASSYPGTGGGEAFF.

The chain uses TRBV29-1 and TRBJ1-5, with 7 bases that match TRBD1. The J segment lost 6 bases and the V segment lost 4 bases, leaving 6 bases of the junction unmatched. This CDR3 has 13 amino acids. The germline gives CDR1 SQVTM, CDR2 ANQGSEA. In DNA, the CDR3 is TGCAGCGTTGGACAGGGTAGGATTCAGCCCCAGCATTTT. Its protein product is CSVGQGRIQPQHF.

The chain links TRBV28 to TRBJ1-2; D call uncertain. Germline CDR1 MDHEN, CDR2 SYDVKM. The CDR3 has 11 residues. Trimming pared 5 bases from V and 6 bases from J, leaving 7 bases between. The CDR3 region is CASSRWDGYTF. The CDR3 nucleotides are TGTGCCAGCAGTCGGTGGGATGGCTACACCTTC.

The V call is TRBV6-1, the J call TRBJ2-2; weak D call: TRBD1 (6 bases). CDR1 MNHNS and CDR2 SASEGT come from the germline V gene. The CDR3 covers 16 residues. Trimming left V 4 bases short and J 0 bases short, with 12 bases between. The CDR3 reads CASSVVGTPNTGELFF. Written as DNA, the CDR3 is TGTGCCAGCAGTGTCGTCGGGACACCGAACACCGGGGAGCTGTTTTTT.

The chain couples TRBV7-9 to TRBJ2-2, with D possibly being TRBD1 (6 bases). This CDR3 spans 16 amino acids. The germline V and J ends were trimmed by 5 bases and 4 bases, with 17 bases remaining between them. The V gene's germline CDR1 is SEHNR and CDR2 FQNEAQ (reference sequence). The CDR3 sequence is CASSQQQGTGTGELFF. For the CDR3, the DNA is TGTGCCAGCAGCCAACAACAGGGAACAGGCACCGGGGAGCTGTTTTTT.

The chain links TRBV5-1 to TRBJ2-2; maybe TRBD2 (5 bases). Trimming took off 1 base at V and 1 base at J, with 8 bases between the two ends. Germline CDR1 is SGHRS and CDR2 is YFSETQ. The CDR3 extends over 15 amino acids. The DNA of the CDR3 is TGCGCCAGCAGCTTGTCCGGGGTGAACACCGGGGAGCTGTTTTTT. Its protein is CASSLSGVNTGELFF.

The chain has TRBV5-1 and TRBJ1-4; D is unresolved. The CDR3 runs 15 residues. Trimming took 4 bases from V and 0 from J, leaving 10 bases between them. CDR1 is SGHRS, CDR2 YFSETQ, per germline. CDR3 in DNA: TGCGCCAGCAGCCTAGAATTTGCAACTAATGAAAAACTGTTTTTT. Protein sequence: CASSLEFATNEKLFF. Full variable domain (remainder filled in from reference TRBV5-1 and TRBJ1-4): KAGVTQTPRYLIKTRGQQVTLSCSPISGHRSVSWYQQTPGQGLQFLFEYFSETQRNKGNFPGRFSGRQFSNSRSEMNVSTLELGDSALYLCASSLEFATNEKLFFGSGTQLSVL.

CDR3 DNA: TGTGCCAGTACAGACCGAGGGACAGGGGCGGAAAAACTGTTTTTT. Protein: CASTDRGTGAEKLFF. V is TRBV19 and J is TRBJ1-4; the match to TRBD1 covers 10 bases. The CDR3 is 15 residues long. Germline CDR1 LNHDA, CDR2 SQIVND (reference sequence). V lost 7 bases, J lost 8 bases, and 10 bases stayed unmatched.

The chain employs TRBV7-2 and TRBJ2-3, with 9 bases matching TRBD2. J gave up 5 bases and V 0 bases, and 6 bases lay outside the gene matches. The CDR3 loop spans 16 amino acids. Germline CDR1 reads SGHTA; CDR2 reads FQGNSA. CDR3 DNA sequence: TGTGCCAGCAGCTTAGCTGGCGGGGGGGCCCGAGATACGCAGTATTTT. Translated, it gives CASSLAGGGARDTQYF.

The J gene is TRBJ2-1, the V gene TRBV2; 10 bases fit TRBD2. CDR3 length: 14 residues. CDR1 and CDR2 from the germline V gene are SNHLY and FYNNEI. The V segment lost 6 bases and the J segment 5 bases; nucleotides outside the gene matches: 4. The CDR3 sequence is CASSVTSGHNEQFF. The CDR3 DNA reads TGTGCCAGCAGCGTGACTAGCGGGCACAATGAGCAGTTCTTC.

The rearrangement uses TRBV28 and TRBJ1-2; the D is unclear. V was clipped by 5 bases and J by 4 bases, with 14 bases between them. Germline CDR1 reads MDHEN; CDR2 reads SYDVKM. CDR3 size: 14 residues. CDR3 region: CASSLLRVGYGYTF. The CDR3 coding sequence is TGTGCCAGCAGTCTTTTGAGGGTAGGCTATGGCTACACCTTC.

V is TRBV4-1 and J is TRBJ2-5; TRBD2 matches 13 bases. V was clipped by 3 bases and J by 5 bases; unmatched bases: 3. The germline V gene has CDR1 MGHRA and CDR2 YSYEKL. CDR3 length equals 15 residues. CDR3 region: CASSQGTSGVETQYF. CDR3 coding DNA: TGCGCCAGCAGCCAGGGGACTAGCGGGGTGGAGACCCAGTACTTC.

The chain couples TRBV9 to TRBJ2-3; 9 nucleotides agree with TRBD1. Germline loops: CDR1 SGDLS, CDR2 YYNGEE. V lost 0 bases and J lost 2; bases outside the gene matches: 7. The CDR3 contains 17 residues. The CDR3 DNA follows: TGTGCCAGCAGCGTAGCAATGACAGGGGGTGTCACAGATACGCAGTATTTT. Translation gives CASSVAMTGGVTDTQYF. The full variable domain, in which reference TRBV9 and TRBJ2-3 provide the parts outside the CDR3, is DSGVTQTPKHLITATGQRVTLRCSPRSGDLSVYWYQQSLDQGLQFLIQYYNGEERAKGNILERFSAQQFPDLHSELNLSSLELGDSALYFCASSVAMTGGVTDTQYFGPGTRLTVL.

V and J are TRBV5-1 and TRBJ2-3, with 8 bases aligning to TRBD2. This CDR3 contains 15 residues. J lost 0 bases, V lost 5 bases, and 5 bases had no gene match. The germline CDR1 and CDR2 sequences are SGHRS and YFSETQ. CDR3 DNA sequence: TGCGCCAGCAGTAATAGCGGGGCGAGCACAGATACGCAGTATTTT. Its protein product is CASSNSGASTDTQYF.

The J gene is TRBJ2-7, the V gene TRBV19, with D tentatively TRBD1 (7 bases). The germline V gene encodes CDR1 LNHDA and CDR2 SQIVND (reference sequence). Trimming took 3 bases from V and 2 from J, leaving 11 bases between them. The CDR3 consists of 14 residues. CDR3 bases: TGTGCCAGTAGTATGCGGGACAGCACCTACGAGCAGTACTTC. Translated, it gives CASSMRDSTYEQYF. Together with reference TRBV19 and TRBJ2-7, the CDR3 gives the full variable domain: DGGITQSPKYLFRKEGQNVTLSCEQNLNHDAMYWYRQDPGQGLRLIYYSQIVNDFQKGDIAEGYSVSREKKESFPLTVTSAQKNPTAFYLCASSMRDSTYEQYFGPGTRLTVT.

The chain uses TRBV5-4 and TRBJ2-7; 8 positions match TRBD2. The CDR3 is made up of 16 amino acids. The V gene end was trimmed by 0 bases and the J gene end by 0 bases; junction bases not matched to a gene: 5. Germline-derived CDR1 and CDR2 are SGHNT and YYREEE (reference sequence). The CDR3 DNA follows: TGTGCCAGCAGCTTGGGGGGCGGGGGGAGCTCCTACGAGCAGTACTTC. Translated, it gives CASSLGGGGSSYEQYF.

The chain employs TRBV2 and TRBJ1-5, with a possible D match to TRBD1 (5 bases). Germline V gene data show CDR1 as SNHLY and CDR2 as FYNNEI. Trimming removed 6 bases from V and 7 bases from J, with 19 bases in between. The CDR3 covers 15 residues. The CDR3 sequence is CASRLGLGIDQPQHF. Written as DNA, the CDR3 is TGTGCCAGCAGATTGGGACTGGGTATCGACCAGCCCCAGCATTTT.

This clone was counted a few times. This chain links TRBV20-1 with TRBJ2-7; D is ambiguous. Germline-derived CDR1 and CDR2 are DFQATT and SNEGSKA (reference sequence). Trimming shortened V by 6 bases and J by 7 bases, and 13 bases separated the two germline ends. This CDR3 region has 11 residues. DNA for the CDR3: TGCAGTGCAGCCCGGACGGGTGAGCAGTACTTC. The encoded protein is CSAARTGEQYF.

This clone was picked up one time. This chain links TRBV7-3 with TRBJ1-1; D not certain. Between the trimmed V and J ends, which lost 8 bases and 1 base, there was a span of 14 bases. Germline V gives CDR1 SGHTA, CDR2 FQGTGA. The CDR3 is 14 residues long. The DNA for the CDR3 is TGTGCCAGCCTTAGATCCGGCGGGAACACTGAAGCTTTCTTT. Amino acid sequence: CASLRSGGNTEAFF.

The J gene is TRBJ2-2, the V gene TRBV2, with 7 bases aligning to TRBD1. The V gene's germline CDR1 is SNHLY and CDR2 FYNNEI. The J segment lost 3 bases and the V segment lost 4 bases, leaving 5 bases of the junction unmatched. The CDR3 runs 15 residues. CDR3 in amino acids: CASSVQGKDTGELFF. The DNA of the CDR3 is TGTGCCAGCAGTGTACAGGGGAAAGACACCGGGGAGCTGTTTTTT.